Following are 7 T cell receptor beta chains from one sample sequenced in a study of T cell responses to AZD1222 COVID-19 vaccine. Sequencing used immunoSEQ multiplex PCR; TCRdb keeps in-frame clones, though not all of them. Among 83,000 or so clones listed, roughly 90% were seen once. The source was peripheral blood, collected 28 days after the second AZD1222 dose. These receptors all stem from an adult who received the AZD1222 COVID-19 vaccine.

This clone was picked up one time. The rearrangement joins TRBV18 to TRBJ2-1, with 10 bases that match TRBD2. CDR1 is KGHSH and CDR2 is LQKENI in the germline V gene. V shed 3 bases, J shed 0 bases, and the junction held 11 bases outside the gene matches. The CDR3 spans 19 residues. The CDR3 bases are TGTGCCAGCTCACCCTTCTCACTAGCGGGATTAAGCTCCTACAATGAGCAGTTCTTC. Amino acids: CASSPFSLAGLSSYNEQFF.

This chain connects TRBV7-3 to TRBJ2-3; D unresolved. This CDR3 has 15 residues. Germline CDR1 SGHTA, CDR2 FQGTGA. Deletions cut 7 bases from V and 2 bases from J, with 16 bases between. The CDR3 coding sequence is TGTGCCAGCACCCTATTGGGCGGTCCCACAGATACGCAGTATTTT. This translates into CASTLLGGPTDTQYF.

V gene TRBV19 combines with J gene TRBJ1-1, with TRBD1 matching 7 bases. Looked up from germline, CDR1 is LNHDA and CDR2 is SQIVND (reference sequence). Unmatched junction bases numbered 5, after V lost 3 bases and J lost 1 base. CDR3 length: 15 residues. The CDR3 reads CASSIWWDRNTEAFF. For the CDR3, the DNA is TGTGCCAGTAGTATTTGGTGGGACAGGAACACTGAAGCTTTCTTT.

The genes are TRBV9 and TRBJ1-2, with D unresolved. The CDR3 totals 14 residues. Trimming stripped 0 bases from V and 4 bases from J, with 10 bases between. Germline values: CDR1 SGDLS, CDR2 YYNGEE. The CDR3 loop reads CASSVGRQSYGYTF. The CDR3 DNA follows: TGTGCCAGCAGCGTAGGTCGGCAGTCCTATGGCTACACCTTC.

The chain links TRBV15 to TRBJ1-1; D ambiguous. V was trimmed by 0 bases and J by 6 bases, leaving 8 bases between them. This CDR3 has 13 residues. The germline V gene has CDR1 LNHNV and CDR2 YYDKDF (reference sequence). CDR3 bases: TGTGCCACCAGCAGAGATCGGGCGGCTGAAGCTTTCTTT. This translates into CATSRDRAAEAFF.

V gene TRBV3-1 (or the pseudogene TRBV3-2) combines with J gene TRBJ2-3, with 13 bases that match TRBD2. The germline gives CDR1 LGHDT, CDR2 YNNKEL (reference sequence). This CDR3 is 15 amino acids long. V trimming: 4 bases; J trimming: 4 bases; junction bases outside the gene matches: 2. The CDR3 spells CASSPTSGRADTQYF. In nucleotides, the CDR3 is TGTGCCAGCAGCCCAACTAGCGGGAGGGCAGATACGCAGTATTTT.

This clone was seen once. The V gene is TRBV7-2, the J gene TRBJ1-1, with 9 bases matching TRBD1. The CDR3 runs to 14 residues. Unmatched junction bases numbered 5, after V lost 7 bases and J lost 2 bases. In germline, CDR1 is SGHTA, CDR2 FQGNSA. CDR3 sequence (DNA): TGTGCCAGCAAAACAGGGGGCGTTAACACTGAAGCTTTCTTT. Encoded protein: CASKTGGVNTEAFF.